Each of the 31 T cell receptor beta chains below was sequenced from the same sample in a study of blood T cell repertoires in COVID-19. The data were produced by immunoSEQ multiplex PCR, yet TCRdb's version contains in-frame clones alone and is incomplete. The sample records roughly 380,000 clones, around 89% being singletons. The source material was peripheral blood. These receptors were obtained from a woman between 40 and 50 years old with COVID-19, enrolled during active disease.

CDR3 DNA: TGTGCCAGCAGCTCCAGGACTAGCGGGAGGAGTGACAATGAGCAGTTCTTC. Its protein is CASSSRTSGRSDNEQFF. The chain uses TRBV7-2 and TRBJ2-1; 14 bases line up with TRBD2. The germline CDR1 and CDR2 sequences are SGHTA and FQGNSA. This CDR3 has 17 amino acids. The junction had 7 bases not matched to a gene; V was cut back by 4 bases and J by 5 bases.

The chain has TRBV5-1 and TRBJ1-3; the D gene is possibly TRBD1 (6 bases). The CDR3 sequence is 22 residues long. V was cut by 0 bases and J by 0 bases, with 28 bases left in between. Germline V gene lookup returns CDR1 SGHRS and CDR2 YFSETQ. CDR3: CASSLAGLSRSQGLASGNTIYF. DNA for the CDR3: TGCGCCAGCAGCTTGGCTGGGTTAAGCCGGTCACAGGGCCTCGCCTCTGGAAACACCATATATTTT. Based on the CDR3 plus reference TRBV5-1 and TRBJ1-3, the full variable domain is KAGVTQTPRYLIKTRGQQVTLSCSPISGHRSVSWYQQTPGQGLQFLFEYFSETQRNKGNFPGRFSGRQFSNSRSEMNVSTLELGDSALYLCASSLAGLSRSQGLASGNTIYFGEGSWLTVV.

The chain employs TRBV7-2 and TRBJ1-5; D is perhaps TRBD1 (6 bases). Germline V gene sequence: CDR1 SGHTA, CDR2 FQGNSA. V lost 5 bases, J lost 3 bases, and 14 bases lay in between. CDR3 length: 15 residues. The CDR3: CASSTRGGPNQPQHF. The CDR3 nucleotides are TGTGCCAGCAGCACCCGGGGGGGCCCCAATCAGCCCCAGCATTTT.

The rearrangement joins TRBV15 to TRBJ1-1; maybe TRBD1 (5 bases). Germline V gene lookup returns CDR1 LNHNV and CDR2 YYDKDF (reference sequence). The CDR3 is made up of 13 amino acids. The V gene lost 3 bases and the J gene lost 10 bases, with 15 bases spanning the gap. The CDR3 coding sequence is TGTGCCACCAGCAGGACGGACACCCTCAGAGCTTTCTTT. Its translation: CATSRTDTLRAFF.

This clone was detected only once. The chain combines TRBV6-1 with TRBJ1-5; no definite D call. The CDR3 is 15 residues long. V lost 1 base and J 7 bases, leaving 14 bases between the germline ends. Germline-derived CDR1 and CDR2 are MNHNS and SASEGT. Here the CDR3 reads CASSEGGTAAQPQHF. CDR3 nucleotide sequence: TGTGCCAGCAGTGAAGGAGGCACTGCTGCGCAGCCCCAGCATTTT.

In its sample, this clone was seen once. V usage is TRBV6-5 and J usage is TRBJ1-5; 9 bases align to TRBD1. This CDR3 has 16 amino acids. Germline V gene data show CDR1 as MNHEY and CDR2 as SVGAGI. V trimming: 0 bases; J trimming: 3 bases; junction bases outside the gene matches: 3. The CDR3, as DNA: TGTGCCAGCAGTTACTCCGGGACAGGGTTCAATCAGCCCCAGCATTTT. Residues: CASSYSGTGFNQPQHF.

The rearrangement links TRBV5-1 to TRBJ2-3, with 10 bases lining up with TRBD2. V lost 0 bases, J lost 4 bases, and 5 bases stayed unmatched. The CDR3 is made up of 16 amino acids. Germline assignment: CDR1 SGHRS and CDR2 YFSETQ. In nucleotides, the CDR3 is TGCGCCAGCAGCTTGGGGACTAGCGGAGCATCAGATACGCAGTATTTT. It translates to CASSLGTSGASDTQYF.

CDR3 region: CASSKHNTGELFF. For the CDR3, the DNA is TGTGCCAGCAGCAAACACAACACCGGGGAGCTGTTTTTT. The rearrangement uses TRBV7-2 and TRBJ2-2; unclear D gene. Germline CDR1 and CDR2: SGHTA and FQGNSA. The V gene lost 5 bases and the J gene lost 2 bases, with 6 bases spanning the gap. The CDR3 runs 13 residues.

V is TRBV29-1 and J is TRBJ2-3; 7 bases are a match to TRBD1. The CDR3 is made up of 14 amino acids. In germline, CDR1 is SQVTM, CDR2 ANQGSEA. V trimming: 7 bases; J trimming: 2 bases; junction bases outside the gene matches: 9. DNA of the CDR3: TGCAGCGCGAGAAAACAGGGGATCACAGATACGCAGTATTTT. Translating it yields CSARKQGITDTQYF.

This chain uses TRBV21-1 with TRBJ1-1. TRBV21-1 is labeled a pseudogene. The CDR3 consists of 18 residues. CDR3 in amino acids: CASSTLSQPSGEVPEAFF. The CDR3 region has the DNA TGTGCCAGCAGCACCTTGTCTCAGCCCTCGGGGGAGGTCCCTGAAGCTTTCTTT.

The chain is built from TRBV6-2 or TRBV6-3 and TRBJ1-1, with D tentatively TRBD1 (5 bases). This CDR3 contains 14 residues. CDR1 is MNHEY and CDR2 is SVGEGT in the germline V gene. V was clipped by 0 bases and J by 5 bases, with 10 bases between them. The CDR3 loop is CASSYSLQGTEAFF. CDR3 nucleotides: TGTGCCAGCAGTTACTCGCTGCAGGGTACTGAAGCTTTCTTT.

The chain is built from TRBV7-2 and TRBJ2-7; TRBD2 agrees at 8 bases. There are 14 residues in the CDR3. The germline gives CDR1 SGHTA, CDR2 FQGNSA. V was clipped by 5 bases and J by 4 bases; unmatched bases: 7. The CDR3 sequence is CASSLGGASYEQYF. Here the CDR3 DNA reads TGTGCCAGCAGCCTCGGGGGGGCCTCATACGAGCAGTACTTC.

This rearrangement joins TRBV7-3 to TRBJ2-5; 9 bases are a match to TRBD1. The CDR3 consists of 14 residues. The V gene's germline CDR1 is SGHTA and CDR2 FQGTGA. V lost 2 bases, J lost 6 bases, and 4 bases stayed unmatched. CDR3 loop: CASSLSDRGQTQYF. The DNA for the CDR3 is TGTGCCAGCAGCTTATCGGACAGGGGACAGACCCAGTACTTC.

Of note for this clone: The sample holds other DNA sequences that translate to the same CDR3. This chain links TRBV6-6 with TRBJ1-1; tentative D call: TRBD1 (5 bases). Between the trimmed V and J ends, which lost 0 bases and 8 bases, there was a span of 10 bases. The CDR3 runs 13 residues. The V gene's germline CDR1 is MNHNY and CDR2 SVGAGI (reference sequence). Written as DNA, the CDR3 is TGTGCCAGCAGTTACTCCGGGGACTCCGAAGCTTTCTTT. Encoded protein: CASSYSGDSEAFF.

The J gene is TRBJ2-7, the V gene TRBV4-3, with 7 bases fitting TRBD2. The CDR3 runs 14 residues. CDR1 and CDR2 from the germline V gene are LGHNA and YSLEER. Losses at the gene ends were 1 base for V and 6 bases for J; bases not matched to a gene: 6. The CDR3 coding sequence is TGCGCCAGCAGCCAAGTGTCGGCGGGGGTCGAGCAGTACTTC. Its protein product is CASSQVSAGVEQYF.

The rearrangement joins TRBV6-6 to TRBJ1-2; 9 nucleotides align to TRBD1. The germline CDR1 and CDR2 sequences are MNHNY and SVGAGI (reference sequence). Trimming took 5 bases from V and 8 from J; bases not matched to a gene: 9. The CDR3 is 14 amino acids. Here the CDR3 DNA reads TGTGCCAGCAGTGGATCACGGACAGGGGAAGGCTACACCTTC. Amino acids: CASSGSRTGEGYTF.

V usage is TRBV24-1 and J usage is TRBJ2-7; unclear D gene. This CDR3 contains 14 residues. V gave up 9 bases and J gave up 3 bases, with 17 bases separating them. The germline CDR1 and CDR2 sequences are KGHDR and SFDVKD. This CDR3 is CATRPVAPGYEQYF. The CDR3 nucleotides read TGTGCCACCCGACCAGTAGCCCCCGGCTACGAGCAGTACTTC.

The chain joins TRBV28 to TRBJ1-1; 7 bases agree with TRBD1. The CDR3 runs to 15 residues. The V gene's germline CDR1 is MDHEN and CDR2 SYDVKM. After removal of 5 bases from V and 0 bases from J, the junction contained 6 bases not matched to a gene. The CDR3 coding sequence is TGTGCCAGCAGTAGTAGGGGGCGAGTGAACACTGAAGCTTTCTTT. Amino acid sequence: CASSSRGRVNTEAFF.

V usage is TRBV3-1 (or the pseudogene TRBV3-2) and J usage is TRBJ2-1; TRBD1 is a possible D gene (5 bases). The CDR3 has 13 residues. V gave up 3 bases and J gave up 7 bases, with 10 bases separating them. CDR1 is LGHDT, CDR2 YNNKEL, per germline (reference sequence). CDR3 coding DNA: TGTGCCAGCAGCCAGGGTAGGGGAAATGAGCAGTTCTTC. Amino acids: CASSQGRGNEQFF.

The chain combines TRBV25-1 with TRBJ1-4; possibly TRBD1 for D (5 bases). Trimming removed 3 bases at V and 8 bases at J, with 22 bases between. The CDR3 loop spans 17 amino acids. Germline V gene data show CDR1 as MGHDK and CDR2 as SYGVNS. CDR3 sequence reads: CASSDPIREGTGEKLFF. The CDR3 DNA follows: TGTGCCAGCAGTGACCCTATACGGGAGGGGACGGGGGAAAAACTGTTTTTT.

The rearrangement links TRBV2 to TRBJ2-1, with 7 positions matching TRBD2. This CDR3 comprises 13 residues. Germline V gene sequence: CDR1 SNHLY, CDR2 FYNNEI. Trimming cost V 5 bases and J 7 bases; bases outside gene matches: 5. CDR3 loop: CASSNPRENEQFF. Here the CDR3 DNA reads TGTGCCAGCAGTAACCCGCGGGAGAATGAGCAGTTCTTC.

The genes are TRBV27 and TRBJ1-4, with 7 bases lining up with TRBD1. The V and J ends lost 1 base and 11 bases, in that order; junction bases with no gene match: 19. The length of the CDR3 is 18 residues. Germline CDR1 is MNHEY and CDR2 is SMNVEV (reference sequence). CDR3 sequence (DNA): TGTGCCAGCAGTTTATTTACTCCCCTAGGGACAGCCGAAGGGAAACTGTTTTTT. Translated, it gives CASSLFTPLGTAEGKLFF.

V gene TRBV10-3 combines with J gene TRBJ1-3; 9 positions agree with TRBD1. V lost 11 bases, J lost 8 bases, and 10 bases stayed unmatched. Per germline, CDR1 ENHRY and CDR2 SYGVKD. The CDR3 runs to 13 residues. CDR3 sequence reads: CALRQGVRDTIYF. DNA of the CDR3: TGTGCCCTACGACAGGGGGTAAGAGACACCATATATTTT.

This clone came up once. This chain uses TRBV9 with TRBJ1-1; 8 bases match TRBD1. Unmatched junction bases numbered 5, after V lost 3 bases and J lost 1 base. The CDR3 has 15 residues. Per germline, CDR1 SGDLS and CDR2 YYNGEE. The CDR3 DNA reads as TGTGCCAGCAGCGCGACCGGGACAGGGAACACTGAAGCTTTCTTT. Encoded protein: CASSATGTGNTEAFF.

The chain combines TRBV7-9 with TRBJ2-4; D remains ambiguous. Deletions cut 2 bases from V and 0 bases from J, with 14 bases between. Per the germline V gene, CDR1 is SEHNR and CDR2 is FQNEAQ (reference sequence). The CDR3 has 17 residues. CDR3 DNA sequence: TGTGCCAGCAGCTTAAGTGTAAGCGCCTTAGCCAAAAACATTCAGTACTTC. As protein: CASSLSVSALAKNIQYF.

This clone was detected once. The V call is TRBV25-1, the J call TRBJ1-2; D perhaps matches TRBD1 (5 bases). V was trimmed by 3 bases and J by 7 bases, leaving 15 bases between them. Germline V lookup: CDR1 MGHDK, CDR2 SYGVNS. CDR3 length equals 14 residues. This chain's CDR3 is CASSDGWGVSGYTF. For the CDR3, the DNA is TGTGCCAGCAGTGATGGGTGGGGGGTCTCTGGCTACACCTTC.

The chain carries TRBV4-3 and TRBJ1-1; 7 nucleotides align to TRBD1. J lost 1 base, V lost 3 bases, and 8 bases had no gene match. This CDR3 has 16 residues. CDR1 is LGHNA and CDR2 is YSLEER in the germline V gene. The CDR3 coding sequence is TGCGCCAGCAGCCACGTCGGCACAGGGGAGAACACTGAAGCTTTCTTT. Translating gives CASSHVGTGENTEAFF.

Only one count was recorded for this clone. V and J are TRBV27 and TRBJ1-2; tentative D call: TRBD1 (5 bases). The CDR3 runs 17 residues. Germline CDR1 is MNHEY and CDR2 is SMNVEV (reference sequence). V lost 0 bases, J lost 8 bases, and 22 bases lay in between. CDR3 in DNA: TGTGCCAGCAGTTTATCCCCCCTCGGAGGGGTATTCGGGGGCTACACCTTC. Amino acid sequence: CASSLSPLGGVFGGYTF.

This chain uses TRBV28 with TRBJ1-5; D possibly corresponds to TRBD1 (5 bases). V lost 6 bases and J 1 base, leaving 19 bases between the germline ends. The CDR3 runs to 17 residues. Germline V lookup: CDR1 MDHEN, CDR2 SYDVKM. CDR3 protein: CASRSPRVDKSNQPQHF. The CDR3 DNA reads TGTGCCAGCAGAAGCCCCAGGGTAGATAAAAGCAATCAGCCCCAGCATTTT.

This clone was picked up one time. CDR3 amino acids: CASSTDSGFYNEQFF. The CDR3 DNA reads TGTGCCAGCAGTACGGACAGTGGATTCTACAATGAGCAGTTCTTC. V is TRBV27 and J is TRBJ2-1; tentatively, D is TRBD1 (6 bases). The germline CDR1 and CDR2 sequences are MNHEY and SMNVEV (reference sequence). The CDR3 runs to 15 residues. V shed 5 bases and J shed 3 bases, with 14 bases lying between them.

The chain is built from TRBV30 and TRBJ1-5; the D is unclear. Germline values: CDR1 GTSNPN, CDR2 SVGIG (reference sequence). Trimming shortened V by 3 bases and J by 5 bases, and 8 bases separated the two germline ends. This CDR3 region has 12 residues. The CDR3 protein is CAWSLPYQPQHF. The CDR3 DNA sequence: TGTGCCTGGAGCCTACCTTATCAGCCCCAGCATTTT.